This TCR beta chain was profiled in a study of blood T cell repertoires in COVID-19. The wider study: COVID-19 samples from acute and convalescent phases originated in the United States, Italy and Spain. PBMCs, B-cell-depleted T cells, or T cells provided the cDNA or gDNA that made up the material.

In the authors' methods: Estimation of nucleated cell counts relied on the amplification of reference gene primers. Assay: immunoSEQ multiplex PCR; the TCRdb copy retains only in-frame clones and omits some. That table gives V, J and clone size, and the DNA gave D and trimming. The sample yields roughly 120,000 clones, roughly 80% seen once. The CDR3 extends over 16 amino acids. Germline loops: CDR1 SGHAT, CDR2 FQNNGV. The V and J ends lost 4 bases and 1 base respectively, with 13 bases between them. This TCR was recovered from a man between 65 and 85 years old with acute or convalescent COVID-19. Material: peripheral blood. V and J are TRBV11-2 and TRBJ2-2; D might be TRBD2 (5 bases). The CDR3 bases are TGTGCCAGCAGCTCCGGGATGTACAGGAACACCGGGGAGCTGTTTTTT. Translated, it gives CASSSGMYRNTGELFF.